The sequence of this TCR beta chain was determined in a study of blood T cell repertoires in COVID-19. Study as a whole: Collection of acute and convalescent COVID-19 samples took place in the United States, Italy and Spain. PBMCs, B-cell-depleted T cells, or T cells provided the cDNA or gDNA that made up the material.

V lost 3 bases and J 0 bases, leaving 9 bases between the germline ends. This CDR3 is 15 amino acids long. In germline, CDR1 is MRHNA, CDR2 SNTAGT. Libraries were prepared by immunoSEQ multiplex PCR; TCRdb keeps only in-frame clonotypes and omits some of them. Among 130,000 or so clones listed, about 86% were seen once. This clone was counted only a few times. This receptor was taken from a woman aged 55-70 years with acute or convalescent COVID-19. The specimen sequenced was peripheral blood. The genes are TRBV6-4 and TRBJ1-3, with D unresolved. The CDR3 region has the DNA TGTGCCAGCAGTGATTCCAGGATCTCTGGAAACACCATATATTTT. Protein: CASSDSRISGNTIYF.